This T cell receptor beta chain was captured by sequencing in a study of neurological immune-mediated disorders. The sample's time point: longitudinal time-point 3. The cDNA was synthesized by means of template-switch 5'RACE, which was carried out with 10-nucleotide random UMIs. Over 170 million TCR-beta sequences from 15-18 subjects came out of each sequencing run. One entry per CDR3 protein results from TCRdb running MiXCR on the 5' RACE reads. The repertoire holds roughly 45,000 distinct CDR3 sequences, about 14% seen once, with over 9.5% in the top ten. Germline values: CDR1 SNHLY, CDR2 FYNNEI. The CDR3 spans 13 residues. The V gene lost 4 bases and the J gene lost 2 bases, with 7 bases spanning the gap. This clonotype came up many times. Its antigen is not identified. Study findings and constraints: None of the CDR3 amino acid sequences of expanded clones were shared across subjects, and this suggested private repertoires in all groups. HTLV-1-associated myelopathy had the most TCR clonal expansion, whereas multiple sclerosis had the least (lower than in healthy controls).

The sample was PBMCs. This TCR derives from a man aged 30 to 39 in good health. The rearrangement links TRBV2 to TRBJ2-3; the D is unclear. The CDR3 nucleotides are TGTGCCAGCAGTGTCCCCTACACAGATACGCAGTATTTT. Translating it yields CASSVPYTDTQYF.